This T cell receptor (beta chain) was captured in a study of T cells in narcolepsy. Regarding the study as a whole: Autoreactive HCRT-specific and TRIB2-specific clonotypes were marked in same-patient CSF-versus-blood CD4+ comparisons.

This clone was detected only a few times. What it binds is unknown. The data were produced by immunoSEQ multiplex PCR, yet TCRdb's version contains in-frame clones alone and is incomplete. The table has approximately 32,000 clones, around 87% seen once. CDR3 size: 11 residues. V was cut by 7 bases and J by 9 bases, with 7 bases left in between. Germline CDR1 is SNHLY and CDR2 is FYNNEI. This clonotype was sampled from a human donor with narcolepsy. The sequenced sample consisted of CD45RA- memory CD4+ T cells from PBMCs. The gene calls are TRBV2 and TRBJ1-6; D gene ambiguous. This CDR3 reads CASNLGSPLHF. DNA for the CDR3: TGTGCCAGCAACCTCGGTTCACCCCTCCACTTT.